The rows below give T cell receptor beta chains drawn from one sample of a study of cytomegalovirus exposure and HLA in healthy donors. The data were produced by immunoSEQ multiplex PCR, yet TCRdb's version contains in-frame clones alone and is incomplete. The sample has roughly 120,000 clones, around four fifths seen once. Sequencing used PBMCs. The origin of the receptors is a young man in good health and CMV-seropositive. CDR3s include the opening cysteine and the closing phenylalanine or tryptophan. D genes are given only for firm matches. Size is omitted from some rows. Given values are once, few, many or a class for expanded clones.

j_gene	abundance	d_gene	v_gene	CDR3nt	CDR3aa
TRBJ1-4	NA	NA	TRBV30	TGTGCCTGGAGTGTCTTCACAGGGAGTGAAAAACTGTTTTTT	CAWSVFTGSEKLFF
TRBJ2-7	NA	NA	TRBV27	TGTGCCAGCAGTCCGTGGGGGCCAAGCTACGAGCAGTACTTC	CASSPWGPSYEQYF
TRBJ2-1	NA	NA	TRBV4-1	TGCGCCAGCAGCCAAGCAGAGCGAGGCGTTTACAATGAGCAGTTCTTC	CASSQAERGVYNEQFF
TRBJ2-5	NA	TRBD1	TRBV2	TGTGCCAGCAGTGGCCCCCTGATCATCCGGGACAGGGATCAAGAGACCCAGTACTTC	CASSGPLIIRDRDQETQYF
TRBJ2-3	NA	TRBD2	TRBV5-1	TGCGCCAGCAGCTTGGATGCAAGCGGGGGAGATACGCAGTATTTT	CASSLDASGGDTQYF
TRBJ1-1	once	NA	TRBV5-1	TGCGCCAGCAGCTTCCAGGGGCAAGGGATGAACACTGAAGCTTTCTTT	CASSFQGQGMNTEAFF
TRBJ1-1	once	NA	TRBV7-2	TGTGCCAGCAGCGAAGGGGGACGCACTGAAGCTTTCTTT	CASSEGGRTEAFF
TRBJ1-1	few	NA	TRBV5-1	TGCGCCAGCAGCTTGAGTAGGGGGAACACTGAAGCTTTCTTT	CASSLSRGNTEAFF
TRBJ1-1	few	NA	TRBV12-5	TGTGCTAGTGGTTTATCGGGGAACACTGAAGCTTTCTTT	CASGLSGNTEAFF
TRBJ2-7	NA	NA	TRBV27	TGTGCCAGCAGTATATGGGCCCTGGGCAAGCAGTACTTC	CASSIWALGKQYF
TRBJ1-6	NA	TRBD1	TRBV10-3	TGTGCCGTCCAGGGACAGGGAAATTCCCCCCTCCACTTT	CAVQGQGNSPLHF
TRBJ2-7	NA	TRBD1	TRBV29-1	TGCAGCGCCGAAACGTCCGGGACAGGGGGCGAGCAGTACTTC	CSAETSGTGGEQYF
TRBJ2-1	NA	TRBD2	TRBV30	TGTGCCTGGAGGGGGGGACTAGCGGCGTATGAGCAGTTCTTC	CAWRGGLAAYEQFF
TRBJ2-3	NA	TRBD2	TRBV4-2	TGTGCCAGCAGCCAAGTCGGGGGGGCCCCAGATACGCAGTATTTT	CASSQVGGAPDTQYF
TRBJ2-1	NA	TRBD2	TRBV7-2	TGTGCCAGCAGCTTAGCGGTAGCGGGGGGGCTCTACAATGAGCAGTTCTTC	CASSLAVAGGLYNEQFF
TRBJ2-3	NA	NA	TRBV7-9	TGTGCCAGCAACGATATAGCGGCTAACACAGATACGCAGTATTTT	CASNDIAANTDTQYF
TRBJ2-3	once	TRBD2	TRBV5-4	TGTGCCAGCAGCTTAGGGACTAGCGGAGGCACAGATACGCAGTATTTT	CASSLGTSGGTDTQYF
TRBJ1-2	NA	NA	TRBV21-1	TGTGCCAGCAGCAACACGGTTCTGGTAAACTATGGCTACACCTTC	CASSNTVLVNYGYTF
TRBJ2-7	once	TRBD2	TRBV14	TGTGCCAGCAGCCGGCGGGGGGACTCCTACGAGCAGTACTTC	CASSRRGDSYEQYF
TRBJ2-7	few	TRBD1	TRBV12-5	TGTGCTAGTGGTTTGGGACAGGGAGAGCAGTACTTC	CASGLGQGEQYF
TRBJ1-2	few	NA	TRBV25-1	TGTGCCAGCAGTGAATCTAAAGGCCAGGACTATGGCTACACCTTC	CASSESKGQDYGYTF
TRBJ2-4	NA	NA	TRBV18	TGTGCCAGCTCACCATCGAGGGCCAAAAACATTCAGTACTTC	CASSPSRAKNIQYF
TRBJ2-3	NA	TRBD2	TRBV4-2	TGTGCCAGCAGCCAAGGGTTAGCGGGGGGGAGCACAGATACGCAGTATTTT	CASSQGLAGGSTDTQYF
TRBJ2-5	NA	TRBD2	TRBV5-1	TGCGCCAGCAGCGCCCCGCGCCGGGGGGTGGAGGAGACCCAGTACTTC	CASSAPRRGVEETQYF
TRBJ2-1	NA	TRBD2	TRBV6-1	TGTGCCAGCAGTGAAGGTTTCGGGACTAGCGGTAACAATGAGCAGTTCTTC	CASSEGFGTSGNNEQFF
TRBJ2-2	NA	NA	TRBV19	TGTGCCAGTAGTAGGCGACAGAGTCCCGGGGAGCTGTTTTTT	CASSRRQSPGELFF
TRBJ1-2	once	NA	TRBV10-3	TGTGCCATCGACCCTTCGGCGGGGTTTGGCTACACCTTC	CAIDPSAGFGYTF
TRBJ1-2	NA	NA	TRBV27	TGTGCCAGCAGTCCCCAGGCATATGGCTACACCTTC	CASSPQAYGYTF
TRBJ1-5	NA	TRBD1	TRBV18	TGTGCCAGCTCTGACAGGGCCGGTCAGCCCCAGCATTTT	CASSDRAGQPQHF
TRBJ2-7	few	TRBD2	TRBV10-2	TGCGCCTCCGTACCGAGCGGGGAGCTCAACGAGCAGTACTTC	CASVPSGELNEQYF
TRBJ2-7	NA	NA	TRBV14	TGTGCCAGCAGCCAAGTTGCCGGTTACGAGCAGTACTTC	CASSQVAGYEQYF
TRBJ2-7	NA	TRBD1	TRBV19	TGTGCCAGTAGTATAGGGACAGGCGGCTCCTACGAGCAGTACTTC	CASSIGTGGSYEQYF
TRBJ2-2	NA	TRBD2	TRBV18	TGTGCCAGCTCACCTCGACTAGCGGGGCAAAACAATGGGGAGCTGTTTTTT	CASSPRLAGQNNGELFF
TRBJ2-1	few	NA	TRBV5-4	TGTGCCAGCAGCATTCGGGGCAATGAGCAGTTCTTC	CASSIRGNEQFF
TRBJ1-2	few	TRBD1	TRBV15	TGTGCCACCAGCAGAGACAGACAGGGCTATGGCTACACCTTC	CATSRDRQGYGYTF
TRBJ2-7	once	TRBD1	TRBV11-2	TGTGCCAGCAGCTTCCCAGGGGGCGAGCAGTACTTC	CASSFPGGEQYF
TRBJ1-2	NA	TRBD1	TRBV10-3	TGTGCCATCAACCAGCAAGACAGGGGGAGTTTCTATGGCTACACCTTC	CAINQQDRGSFYGYTF